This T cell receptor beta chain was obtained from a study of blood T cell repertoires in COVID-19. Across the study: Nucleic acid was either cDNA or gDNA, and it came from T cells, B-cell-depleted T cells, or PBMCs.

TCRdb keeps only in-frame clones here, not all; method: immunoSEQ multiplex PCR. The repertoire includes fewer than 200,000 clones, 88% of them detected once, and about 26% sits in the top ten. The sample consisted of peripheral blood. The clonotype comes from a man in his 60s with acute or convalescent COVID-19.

The CDR3 DNA sequence: TGTGCCAGCAGGCGGTATCGACAGCAAGGTGGCTACACCTTC. It is translated as CASRRYRQQGGYTF. This chain uses TRBV6-5 with TRBJ1-2; maybe TRBD1 (5 bases). CDR1 and CDR2 (germline): MNHEY, SVGAGI. Between the trimmed V and J ends, which lost 6 bases and 7 bases, there was a span of 18 bases. CDR3 length: 14 residues.